Listed below are T cell receptor beta chains from one sample, sequenced in a study of identical twins. One entry per CDR3 protein results from TCRdb running MiXCR on the 5' RACE reads. The profile shows 650,000 to 800,000 distinct CDR3 sequences, 8.5% to 9.5% of them singletons. These data also formed part of another study, on yellow fever vaccine responses in identical twins.

What was sequenced was PBMCs. The receptors stem from a woman aged 18-30 years in good health. Both conserved end residues are part of each CDR3. A D gene is named only where the DNA matches it firmly. The size entry is marked missing in some rows and otherwise reads once, few, many or a size class.

d_call,j_call,v_call,clone_size,cdr3_nt,cdr3_aa
TRBD1,TRBJ2-7,TRBV6-5,few,TGTGCCAGCAGTTATAATCAGGACAGGGGCGAGCAGTACTTC,CASSYNQDRGEQYF
NA,TRBJ1-4,TRBV14,NA,TGTGCCAGCAGCCAAGAAAAGGGGGTCGAAAAACTGTTTTTT,CASSQEKGVEKLFF
NA,TRBJ2-1,TRBV5-6,NA,TGTGCCAGCAGCTTGCGGGGCCCGGGTTTAGCGTTCTTC,CASSLRGPGLAFF
NA,TRBJ2-7,TRBV28,NA,TGTGCCAGCAGTTTTAAGCAGTGGTCAGAGAGAATTTGGCAGTACTTC,CASSFKQWSERIWQYF
NA,TRBJ2-7,TRBV6-2/TRBV6-3,NA,NA,CASSSSRLPDEQYF
NA,TRBJ2-2,TRBV20-1,once,TGCAGTGCTAGAGATCCTGGGCTAGGCACCGGGGAGCTGTTTTTT,CSARDPGLGTGELFF
TRBD1,TRBJ2-2,TRBV4-1,NA,TGCGCCAGCAGCGGATTGGGGACAGGGGCGAACACCGGGGAGCTGTTTTTT,CASSGLGTGANTGELFF
NA,TRBJ1-6,TRBV15,many,TGTGCCAGGACTACTCGGGGAGGCGGTTCACCCCTCCACTTT,CARTTRGGGSPLHF
TRBD1,TRBJ2-5,TRBV12-3/TRBV12-4,NA,TGTGCCAGCAGGCAGGGGGCAGAGACCCAGTACTTC,CASRQGAETQYF
NA,TRBJ2-7,TRBV12-3/TRBV12-4,few,TGTGCCAGCAGTTTAAGGGGGCGGGGGGATAACGAGCAGTACTTC,CASSLRGRGDNEQYF
NA,TRBJ2-7,TRBV20-1,NA,TGCAGTGCTACCGATTCGTTGGGGCCCAACCCCTACGAGCAGTACTTC,CSATDSLGPNPYEQYF
TRBD1,TRBJ2-2,TRBV20-1,NA,TGCAGTGCTAGCGACAGGGAGAACACCGGGGAGCTGTTTTTT,CSASDRENTGELFF
TRBD2,TRBJ2-7,TRBV5-1,NA,TGCGCCAGCAGTTCAGGACTAGCGGGAGGGCCCACCTCCTACGAGCAGTACTTC,CASSSGLAGGPTSYEQYF
NA,TRBJ2-2,TRBV27,many,TGTGCCAGCAGTTTAGGCAGGGACACCGGGGAGCTGTTTTTT,CASSLGRDTGELFF